These 16 T cell receptor beta chains came from one sample sequenced in a study of blood T cell repertoires in COVID-19. The data were produced by immunoSEQ multiplex PCR, yet TCRdb's version contains in-frame clones alone and is incomplete. The sample has roughly 360,000 clones, more than 75% seen once; the top ten hold around 0.95%. Sequenced sample: PBMCs or T cells enriched from blood (not recorded which). The receptor source for this set is a woman in her 30s with acute COVID-19.

The chain recombines TRBV2 with TRBJ1-4, with D perhaps matching TRBD1 (6 bases). Germline values: CDR1 SNHLY, CDR2 FYNNEI. V lost 3 bases to trimming and J lost 8 bases, with 7 bases between them. The CDR3 covers 12 residues. As DNA, the CDR3 is TGTGCCAGCAGTGACCAGGGGGAAAAACTGTTTTTT. Translation: CASSDQGEKLFF.

The chain links TRBV11-1 to TRBJ1-1; D unclear. Trimming shortened V by 1 base and J by 3 bases, and 12 bases separated the two germline ends. This CDR3 is built from 15 residues. In germline, CDR1 is SGHAT, CDR2 FQDESV (reference sequence). The CDR3 nucleotides read TGTGCCAGCAGCTTAGAGGACGGGGATTACACTGAAGCTTTCTTT. Protein product: CASSLEDGDYTEAFF.

The V and J genes are TRBV15 and TRBJ1-6; D possibly corresponds to TRBD1 (5 bases). Trimming stripped 0 bases from V and 10 bases from J, with 13 bases between. CDR1 LNHNV and CDR2 YYDKDF come from the germline V gene (reference sequence). CDR3 size: 15 residues. This chain's CDR3 is CATSRESGLGSPLHF. The CDR3 region has the DNA TGTGCCACCAGCAGAGAATCAGGGCTGGGATCACCCCTCCACTTT. The whole variable domain, filled in from reference TRBV15 and TRBJ1-6, reads DAMVIQNPRYQVTQFGKPVTLSCSQTLNHNVMYWYQQKSSQAPKLLFHYYDKDFNNEADTPDNFQSRRPNTSFCFLDIRSPGLGDTAMYLCATSRESGLGSPLHFGNGTRLTVT.

The J gene is TRBJ2-5, the V gene TRBV4-3, with 8 bases aligning to TRBD2. V shed 1 base, J shed 5 bases, and the junction held 9 bases outside the gene matches. The CDR3 sequence is 16 residues long. Germline CDR1 and CDR2: LGHNA and YSLEER. CDR3 in amino acids: CASSQAGTSILETQYF. As DNA, the CDR3 is TGCGCCAGCAGCCAAGCCGGGACTAGTATCTTGGAGACCCAGTACTTC.

The V and J genes are TRBV3-1 (or the pseudogene TRBV3-2) and TRBJ2-3; a possible D gene is TRBD2 (6 bases). The CDR3 consists of 18 residues. V lost 0 bases and J 5 bases, leaving 21 bases between the germline ends. CDR1 and CDR2 from the germline V gene are LGHDT and YNNKEL (reference sequence). The CDR3 region has the DNA TGTGCCAGCAGCCAAGATTTGTCGGGGGATAGAAGGGTAGATACGCAGTATTTT. This codes for CASSQDLSGDRRVDTQYF.

The rearrangement links TRBV6-5 to TRBJ2-1, with 7 bases that match TRBD2. This CDR3 contains 15 residues. Per germline, CDR1 MNHEY and CDR2 SVGAGI. With V trimmed by 6 bases and J by 7 bases, 12 bases remained unmatched. This chain's CDR3 is CASSAGTTGFNEQFF. DNA for the CDR3: TGTGCCAGCAGCGCCGGGACTACGGGGTTTAATGAGCAGTTCTTC.

The chain recombines TRBV15 with TRBJ1-2; the D gene is possibly TRBD1 (5 bases). There are 14 residues in the CDR3. V was trimmed by 3 bases and J by 5 bases, leaving 13 bases between them. CDR1 is LNHNV, CDR2 YYDKDF, per germline (reference sequence). In DNA, the CDR3 is TGTGCCACCAGCAGGGTTGGGGGGAGGTATGGCTACACCTTC. Translating it yields CATSRVGGRYGYTF.

The rearrangement uses TRBV2 and TRBJ1-5; the match to TRBD1 covers 8 bases. CDR3 length: 16 amino acids. Germline lookup yields CDR1 SNHLY and CDR2 FYNNEI. Trimming cost V 6 bases and J 8 bases; bases outside gene matches: 15. CDR3 sequence: CASRQTGAWEEKPQHF. Written as DNA, the CDR3 is TGTGCCAGCAGACAGACAGGGGCCTGGGAGGAAAAGCCCCAGCATTTT.

To note about this clone: This specimen includes other DNA sequences encoding the same CDR3. Here the CDR3 DNA reads TGTGCCAGCTCACCGCCGGGACAGGGCAATCAGCCCCAGCATTTT. It yields the protein CASSPPGQGNQPQHF. The chain uses TRBV18 and TRBJ1-5, with 8 bases that match TRBD1. After removal of 3 bases from V and 2 bases from J, the junction contained 3 bases not matched to a gene. Germline V CDR1 and CDR2: KGHSH, LQKENI. The CDR3 extends over 15 amino acids.

The rearrangement uses TRBV30 and TRBJ1-2; 9 bases fit TRBD1. Trimming at V came to 1 base and at J to 0 bases, leaving 3 bases not matched to a gene. The CDR3 has 15 amino acids. The V gene's germline CDR1 is GTSNPN and CDR2 SVGIG (reference sequence). CDR3 loop: CAWSDGQGPNYGYTF. In nucleotides, the CDR3 is TGTGCCTGGAGTGACGGACAGGGGCCTAACTATGGCTACACCTTC. Together with reference TRBV30 and TRBJ1-2, the CDR3 gives the full variable domain: SQTIHQWPATLVQPVGSPLSLECTVEGTSNPNLYWYRQAAGRGLQLLFYSVGIGQISSEVPQNLSASRPQDRQFILSSKKLLLSDSGFYLCAWSDGQGPNYGYTFGSGTRLTVV.

CDR3 residues: CASSVARGNSGNTIYF. CDR3 nucleotide sequence: TGTGCCAGCAGCGTAGCTCGAGGGAACTCTGGAAACACCATATATTTT. The V call is TRBV9, the J call TRBJ1-3; no clear D gene. The CDR3 is 16 amino acids. Looked up from germline, CDR1 is SGDLS and CDR2 is YYNGEE. Trimming removed 0 bases at V and 0 bases at J, with 10 bases between. Full variable domain (remainder filled in from reference TRBV9 and TRBJ1-3): DSGVTQTPKHLITATGQRVTLRCSPRSGDLSVYWYQQSLDQGLQFLIQYYNGEERAKGNILERFSAQQFPDLHSELNLSSLELGDSALYFCASSVARGNSGNTIYFGEGSWLTVV.

The V and J genes are TRBV6-5 and TRBJ1-3, with a weak D call TRBD1 (6 bases). V was pared by 6 bases and J by 3 bases, with 15 bases between. Germline values: CDR1 MNHEY, CDR2 SVGAGI. This CDR3 spans 15 amino acids. The CDR3, as DNA: TGTGCCAGCAGCCGACGGACAGTAGATGGAAACACCATATATTTT. It encodes CASSRRTVDGNTIYF.

The count of this clone is one. The chain uses TRBV15 and TRBJ1-6, with TRBD1 matching over 7 bases. The V segment lost 0 bases and the J segment 2 bases; nucleotides outside the gene matches: 7. Germline CDR1 LNHNV, CDR2 YYDKDF (reference sequence). The CDR3 is 18 residues long. CDR3 DNA sequence: TGTGCCACCAGCAGAGATGCAAGGGGGCTAACCTATAATTCACCCCTCCACTTT. The encoded protein is CATSRDARGLTYNSPLHF. The complete variable domain, with remaining parts taken from reference TRBV15 and TRBJ1-6, reads DAMVIQNPRYQVTQFGKPVTLSCSQTLNHNVMYWYQQKSSQAPKLLFHYYDKDFNNEADTPDNFQSRRPNTSFCFLDIRSPGLGDTAMYLCATSRDARGLTYNSPLHFGNGTRLTVT.

The rearrangement joins TRBV2 to TRBJ2-7, with 7 positions matching TRBD1. J was trimmed by 0 bases and V by 5 bases; bases with no gene match: 4. In germline, CDR1 is SNHLY, CDR2 FYNNEI. This CDR3 contains 14 residues. The CDR3 protein is CASSWTGISYEQYF. The DNA for the CDR3 is TGTGCCAGCAGTTGGACAGGAATCTCCTACGAGCAGTACTTC.

The chain carries TRBV5-1 and TRBJ2-2; TRBD2 matches 9 bases. The V gene's germline CDR1 is SGHRS and CDR2 YFSETQ. The CDR3 sequence is 14 residues long. The junction had 6 bases not matched to a gene; V was cut back by 5 bases and J by 7 bases. The CDR3 loop is CASRGTSPSGELFF. The CDR3 bases are TGCGCCAGCAGGGGGACTAGCCCGAGCGGGGAGCTGTTTTTT.

The CDR3 bases are TGTGCCAGCAGCTCACAACACGGGGGGGTCCTTAACACAGATACGCAGTATTTT. Its translation is CASSSQHGGVLNTDTQYF. The chain has TRBV7-3 and TRBJ2-3; TRBD2 matches 8 bases. Germline V gene sequence: CDR1 SGHTA, CDR2 FQGTGA. Germline trimming cut 4 bases from V and 2 bases from J; bases unmatched to any gene: 14. The CDR3 runs to 18 residues.